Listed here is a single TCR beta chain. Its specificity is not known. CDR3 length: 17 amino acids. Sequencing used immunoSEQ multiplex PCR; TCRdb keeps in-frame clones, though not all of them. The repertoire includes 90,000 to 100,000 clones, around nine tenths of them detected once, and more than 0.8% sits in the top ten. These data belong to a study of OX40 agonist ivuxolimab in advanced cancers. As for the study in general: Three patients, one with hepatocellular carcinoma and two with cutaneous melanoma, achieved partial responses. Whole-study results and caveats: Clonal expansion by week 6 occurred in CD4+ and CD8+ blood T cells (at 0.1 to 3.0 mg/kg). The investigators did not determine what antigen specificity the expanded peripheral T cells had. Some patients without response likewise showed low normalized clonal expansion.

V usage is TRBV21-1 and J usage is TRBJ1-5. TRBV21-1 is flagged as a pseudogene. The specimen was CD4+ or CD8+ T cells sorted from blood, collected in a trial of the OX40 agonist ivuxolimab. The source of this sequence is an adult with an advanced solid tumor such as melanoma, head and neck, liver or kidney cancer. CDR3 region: CASSKVERRGGNQPQHF. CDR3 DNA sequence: TGTGCCAGCAGCAAAGTGGAGCGGAGGGGGGGCAATCAGCCCCAGCATTTT.